This TCR beta chain was profiled in a study of cytomegalovirus exposure and HLA in healthy donors. This PCR relied on a set of 60 Vbeta primers and 13 Jbeta primers. Per the authors' pipeline: Per a later analysis, the number of unique TCR beta chains was approximately 73 million, of which about 10 million were shared. Generated by immunoSEQ multiplex PCR, the TCRdb table keeps only in-frame clones and is missing some. V, J and clone size reflect that table, while D and trimming were determined from the DNA. Here the sample spans about 180,000 clones, around four fifths being singletons. As concerns this clone: Its specificity is not known.

Germline trimming cut 5 bases from V and 0 bases from J; bases unmatched to any gene: 6. In germline, CDR1 is MNHNS, CDR2 SASEGT. There are 15 residues in the CDR3. Overall study findings and caveats: A highly shared variant cluster was judged a likely technical artifact.

The V gene is TRBV6-1, the J gene TRBJ1-2, with 7 bases lining up with TRBD1. The specimen sequenced was PBMCs. The TCR sequence derives from a woman aged 50 to 65 in good health and CMV-seropositive. The CDR3: CASSPGDSSNYGYTF. The DNA for the CDR3 is TGTGCCAGCAGTCCTGGGGACAGCTCTAACTATGGCTACACCTTC.